The following is a T cell receptor beta chain sequence with its context. Its cognate antigen is unknown. These data belong to a study of cytomegalovirus exposure and HLA in healthy donors. Regarding the study as a whole: An analysis done earlier found most TCR beta V segments productive about 90% or about 30% of the time. Altogether, around 160 TCR beta chains were recorded as cytomegalovirus-associated. Differences between HLA loci emerged in a later analysis of TCR association rates, with DRB1 most and HLA-C fewest.

PCR amplification relied on 60 Vbeta primers (plus 13 Jbeta primers). Produced via immunoSEQ multiplex PCR; TCRdb's table is partial and in-frame only. The sample comprises about 160,000 clones, over 60% of which are singletons, and about 2.7% rests with the top ten. CDR1 and CDR2 (germline): SQVTM, ANQGSEA. The CDR3 is 16 amino acids. J lost 6 bases, V lost 7 bases, and 19 bases had no gene match. The sequence was obtained from a woman younger than 45 in good health and CMV-seronegative. The source material was PBMCs. This rearrangement joins TRBV29-1 to TRBJ1-2; 8 positions match TRBD1. As DNA, the CDR3 is TGCAGCGCCCTGGGCCAGGGGGCGCGGGAGATTCATGGCTACACCTTC. As protein: CSALGQGAREIHGYTF.